Reported below is one T cell receptor beta chain. These data belong to a study of blood T cell repertoires in COVID-19. The wider study: The United States, Italy and Spain supplied acute and convalescent COVID-19 samples. Sources were T cells, B-cell-depleted T cells, or PBMCs; the material itself was cDNA or gDNA.

V lost 5 bases to trimming and J lost 5 bases; unmatched junction nucleotides: 4. The CDR3 sequence is 14 residues long. The germline V gene encodes CDR1 SGHVS and CDR2 FQNEAQ. Sequencing was performed with immunoSEQ multiplex PCR; in TCRdb, only in-frame clones are kept and a portion is missing. The sample has under 150,000 clones, approximately 85% seen once. The chain employs TRBV7-8 and TRBJ2-2; 8 nucleotides match TRBD1. The sequence derives from a human donor in a cohort sampled during active COVID-19. Input material: peripheral blood. This chain's CDR3 is CASSTRQGTGELFF. The CDR3 bases are TGTGCCAGCAGCACCAGACAGGGGACCGGGGAGCTGTTTTTT.